This TCR beta chain was profiled in a study of T cells in Graves' hyperthyroidism and ophthalmopathy. Findings and limits, study-wide: Ophthalmopathy, which appeared later, was predicted by the model a median roughly 6.4 months before onset.

Remarks on this clonotype: Antigen specificity is unknown.

CDR1 SGDLS and CDR2 YYNGEE come from the germline V gene. The length of the CDR3 is 15 residues. V dropped 1 base and J dropped 5; count of bases not matched to a gene: 7. From RNA transcripts, TCR beta CDR3 regions were amplified. In the first-round RT-PCR of the TCR CDR3, the HTBI primer set was used. TCRdb reprocessed the multiplex PCR reads via MiXCR and lists one record per CDR3 protein. The data contain some 300,000 distinct CDR3 sequences, around a fifth of them singletons. This clonotype was sampled from a man aged 50 or older with Graves' ophthalmopathy. Sequencing was carried out using blood. The gene calls are TRBV9 and TRBJ2-5; TRBD2 agrees at 8 bases. The CDR3 DNA reads as TGTGCCAGCAGCGTATCACCGGGAGGGAGGGAGACCCAGTACTTC. Translation gives CASSVSPGGRETQYF.